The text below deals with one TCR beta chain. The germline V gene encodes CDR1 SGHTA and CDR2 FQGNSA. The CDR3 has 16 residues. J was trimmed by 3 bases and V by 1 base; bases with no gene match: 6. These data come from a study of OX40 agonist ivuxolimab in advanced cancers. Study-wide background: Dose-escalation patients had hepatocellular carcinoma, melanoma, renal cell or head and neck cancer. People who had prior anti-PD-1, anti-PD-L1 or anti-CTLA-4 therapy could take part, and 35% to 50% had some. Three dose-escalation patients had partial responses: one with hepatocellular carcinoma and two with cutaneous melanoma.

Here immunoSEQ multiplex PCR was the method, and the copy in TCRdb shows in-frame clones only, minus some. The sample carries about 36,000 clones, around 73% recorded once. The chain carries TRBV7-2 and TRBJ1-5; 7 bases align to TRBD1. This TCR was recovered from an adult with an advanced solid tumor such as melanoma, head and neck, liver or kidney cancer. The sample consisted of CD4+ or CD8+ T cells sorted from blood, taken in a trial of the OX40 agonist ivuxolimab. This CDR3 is CASSLGTQGDNQPQHF. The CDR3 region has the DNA TGTGCCAGCAGCTTAGGGACTCAGGGGGACAATCAGCCCCAGCATTTT.